This entry lists 23 T cell receptor beta chains sequenced from one sample in a study of blood T cell dynamics during melanoma immunotherapy. This table comes from immunoSEQ multiplex PCR, and its TCRdb copy is limited to in-frame clones, with some not included. Among 6,000 or so clones listed, roughly 88% were seen once. Time point indicated: week 3, after first cycle of checkpoint inhibitor. The specimen was blood, collected from a patient treated with checkpoint blockade. Receptor source: a human donor with melanoma.

The rearrangement uses TRBV11-1 and TRBJ1-2, with TRBD1 identical over 8 bases. The CDR3 is 15 residues long. Germline trimming cut 4 bases from V and 7 bases from J; bases unmatched to any gene: 11. CDR1 is SGHAT, CDR2 FQDESV, per germline (reference sequence). The CDR3: CASSSQGGGDIGYTF. In nucleotides, the CDR3 is TGTGCCAGCAGCTCACAGGGGGGAGGTGATATTGGCTACACCTTC.

This chain uses TRBV10-1 with TRBJ2-3, with D possibly being TRBD2 (6 bases). Between the trimmed V and J ends, which lost 0 bases and 2 bases, there was a span of 15 bases. The CDR3 is 17 amino acids. Germline values: CDR1 WNHNN, CDR2 SYGVQD (reference sequence). The CDR3 DNA is TGCGCCAGCAGTGAGTCCCCGGACTATTCCAACACAGATACGCAGTATTTT. It yields the protein CASSESPDYSNTDTQYF.

The J gene is TRBJ2-4, the V gene TRBV7-1; D is possibly TRBD2 (6 bases). TRBV7-1 is an open reading frame, and its role is uncertain. The CDR3 is 14 amino acids. V was clipped by 5 bases and J by 3 bases, with 11 bases between them. The CDR3 DNA reads TGTGCCAGCAGCCACGGGGGTGGCAAAAACATTCAGTACTTC. Translated, it gives CASSHGGGKNIQYF.

This chain joins TRBV7-9 and TRBJ2-1; D might be TRBD1 (5 bases). The CDR3 totals 16 residues. Germline-derived CDR1 and CDR2 are SEHNR and FQNEAQ (reference sequence). V was trimmed by 5 bases and J by 5 bases, leaving 19 bases between them. CDR3 loop: CASSAIAKGSHNEQFF. CDR3 bases: TGTGCCAGCAGCGCCATAGCCAAGGGGTCCCACAATGAGCAGTTCTTC.

This chain connects TRBV9 to TRBJ2-4; 9 bases agree with TRBD2. J gave up 6 bases and V 3 bases, and 4 bases lay outside the gene matches. This CDR3 contains 14 residues. Germline CDR1 and CDR2: SGDLS and YYNGEE. The CDR3: CASSEAGGRNIQYF. The CDR3 coding sequence is TGTGCCAGCAGCGAGGCGGGGGGGAGAAACATTCAGTACTTC.

A single count supports this clone. The V and J genes are TRBV20-1 and TRBJ2-3, with D possibly TRBD2 on 5 matching bases. V dropped 3 bases and J dropped 5 bases, with 6 bases sitting between them. Germline V gives CDR1 DFQATT, CDR2 SNEGSKA (reference sequence). This CDR3 comprises 11 residues. The CDR3 nucleotides read TGCAGTGCTAGTCGGGGAGATACGCAGTATTTT. Translating gives CSASRGDTQYF.

The chain carries TRBV7-3 and TRBJ2-2; TRBD2 matches at 10 bases. With V trimmed by 4 bases and J by 4 bases, 12 bases remained unmatched. The CDR3 totals 18 residues. Germline V lookup: CDR1 SGHTA, CDR2 FQGTGA. CDR3 nucleotides: TGTGCCAGCAGCTCCCATCCCGTAGCGGGGGGCGGCACCGGGGAGCTGTTTTTT. Translating gives CASSSHPVAGGGTGELFF.

The DNA of the CDR3 is TGTGCCAGCAGTTCTGGAGGAAACACCATATATTTT. Its protein is CASSSGGNTIYF. The chain couples TRBV6-5 to TRBJ1-3; the D is unclear. CDR3 size: 12 residues. Germline lookup yields CDR1 MNHEY and CDR2 SVGAGI. Trimming took 4 bases from V and 4 from J, leaving 5 bases between them.

The rearrangement links TRBV7-9 to TRBJ2-1; D ambiguous. The V end lost 2 bases, the J end lost 2 bases, and 7 bases lay between the germline ends. The CDR3 length is 14 residues. Germline V gene data show CDR1 as SEHNR and CDR2 as FQNEAQ (reference sequence). CDR3 sequence: CASSLWAAYNEQFF. The CDR3 nucleotides read TGTGCCAGCAGCTTATGGGCAGCCTACAATGAGCAGTTCTTC.

The chain recombines TRBV4-1 with TRBJ2-7, with D unresolved. Germline loops: CDR1 MGHRA, CDR2 YSYEKL. This CDR3 is built from 17 residues. Trimming shortened V by 0 bases and J by 6 bases, and 21 bases separated the two germline ends. The CDR3 here is CASSQDKAVGRFGEQYF. The CDR3 region has the DNA TGCGCCAGCAGCCAAGATAAAGCAGTCGGCCGTTTTGGCGAGCAGTACTTC.

This sequence joins TRBV21-1 and TRBJ1-1; the table's D call TRBD1 went unverified against the DNA. TRBV21-1 counts as a pseudogene. This CDR3 has 13 residues. CDR3 nucleotides: TGTGCCAGCAGTCCCGGACATGACACTGAAGCTTTCTTT. It yields the protein CASSPGHDTEAFF.

This chain links TRBV6-1 with TRBJ1-4; D is unclear. The CDR3 covers 13 residues. With 4 bases removed from V and 5 bases from J, the gap between germline ends came to 8 bases. CDR1 and CDR2 from the germline V gene are MNHNS and SASEGT. The CDR3 sequence is CASSGTENEKLFF. For the CDR3, the DNA is TGTGCCAGCAGTGGGACCGAGAATGAAAAACTGTTTTTT.

The rearrangement joins TRBV2 to TRBJ1-4; D is possibly TRBD1 (6 bases). Trimming stripped 6 bases from V and 7 bases from J, with 9 bases between. The CDR3 runs 12 residues. Germline V gene lookup returns CDR1 SNHLY and CDR2 FYNNEI. CDR3 region: CASSGGREKLFF. The CDR3 DNA reads TGTGCCAGCAGCGGGGGGCGTGAAAAACTGTTTTTT.

The chain recombines TRBV19 with TRBJ2-7, with TRBD1 identical over 8 bases. The CDR3 sequence is 16 residues long. Per germline, CDR1 LNHDA and CDR2 SQIVND (reference sequence). Trimming cost V 3 bases and J 2 bases; bases outside gene matches: 9. The CDR3 reads CASSISGQGAPYEQYF. In DNA, the CDR3 is TGTGCCAGTAGTATCTCAGGACAGGGAGCACCCTACGAGCAGTACTTC. Complete variable domain (other parts from reference TRBV19 and TRBJ2-7): DGGITQSPKYLFRKEGQNVTLSCEQNLNHDAMYWYRQDPGQGLRLIYYSQIVNDFQKGDIAEGYSVSREKKESFPLTVTSAQKNPTAFYLCASSISGQGAPYEQYFGPGTRLTVT.

The rearrangement joins TRBV7-9 to TRBJ2-7, with D possibly TRBD2 on 5 matching bases. Trimming stripped 2 bases from V and 0 bases from J, with 8 bases between. The CDR3 contains 14 residues. The germline V gene encodes CDR1 SEHNR and CDR2 FQNEAQ (reference sequence). CDR3 sequence (DNA): TGTGCCAGCAGCTTACCGGGGTCCTCCTACGAGCAGTACTTC. Its translation: CASSLPGSSYEQYF.

The chain carries TRBV27 and TRBJ2-1; 7 bases agree with TRBD2. Germline lookup yields CDR1 MNHEY and CDR2 SMNVEV (reference sequence). The CDR3 has 15 amino acids. With V trimmed by 4 bases and J by 2 bases, 5 bases remained unmatched. The CDR3 sequence is CASSSGGGPYNEQFF. CDR3 DNA sequence: TGTGCCAGCAGTTCGGGCGGGGGACCCTACAATGAGCAGTTCTTC.

The chain carries TRBV6-5 and TRBJ1-1, with D hard to call. The CDR3 contains 13 residues. V was shortened by 2 bases and J by 9 bases, with 13 bases between the two germline ends. Germline V gives CDR1 MNHEY, CDR2 SVGAGI. The CDR3 reads CASSYTASQQAFF. Written as DNA, the CDR3 is TGTGCCAGCAGTTACACTGCAAGTCAACAAGCTTTCTTT.

This chain links TRBV6-6 with TRBJ2-1; TRBD2 matches 7 bases. This CDR3 has 15 residues. Germline CDR1 and CDR2: MNHNY and SVGAGI (reference sequence). V was pared by 8 bases and J by 2 bases, with 9 bases of the junction left unmatched. CDR3 sequence reads: CASLWGGGAYNEQFF. The DNA for the CDR3 is TGTGCCAGCTTATGGGGCGGGGGAGCCTACAATGAGCAGTTCTTC.

This chain connects TRBV18 to TRBJ2-1, with TRBD2 identical over 12 bases. The V segment lost 3 bases and the J segment 5 bases; nucleotides outside the gene matches: 5. The CDR3 extends over 16 amino acids. Germline values: CDR1 KGHSH, CDR2 LQKENI. CDR3 loop: CASSPLAGGRDNEQFF. The DNA of the CDR3 is TGTGCCAGCTCACCTCTAGCGGGGGGGCGTGACAATGAGCAGTTCTTC. Full variable domain (missing parts from reference TRBV18 and TRBJ2-1): NAGVMQNPRHLVRRRGQEARLRCSPMKGHSHVYWYRQLPEEGLKFMVYLQKENIIDESGMPKERFSAEFPKEGPSILRIQQVVRGDSAAYFCASSPLAGGRDNEQFFGPGTRLTVL.

The chain recombines TRBV6-5 with TRBJ2-1; TRBD2 aligns across 12 bases. Trimming at V came to 7 bases and at J to 8 bases, leaving 9 bases not matched to a gene. CDR1 is MNHEY, CDR2 SVGAGI, per germline. This CDR3 region has 15 residues. The CDR3 spells CASKKTSGGVDEQFF. The CDR3 DNA reads as TGTGCCAGCAAGAAGACTAGCGGGGGAGTTGATGAGCAGTTCTTC.

The chain is built from TRBV28 and TRBJ1-5, with a tentative D call TRBD1 (6 bases). The CDR3 is 14 residues long. Germline V gene lookup returns CDR1 MDHEN and CDR2 SYDVKM. Trimming removed 6 bases from V and 5 bases from J, with 14 bases in between. The CDR3 sequence: CASSPEGVYQPQHF. The DNA of the CDR3 is TGTGCCAGCAGCCCAGAGGGGGTTTATCAGCCCCAGCATTTT.

This rearrangement joins TRBV6-1 to TRBJ2-1; D is tentatively TRBD1 or TRBD2 (8 bases each). Germline lookup yields CDR1 MNHNS and CDR2 SASEGT. The CDR3 consists of 15 residues. Deletions cut 8 bases from V and 7 bases from J, with 21 bases between. The CDR3 protein is CASLYGQGLVNEQFF. The CDR3 nucleotides read TGTGCCAGCCTATATGGACAGGGACTAGTAAATGAGCAGTTCTTC.

The chain carries TRBV7-2 and TRBJ2-5; the D gene is possibly TRBD2 (5 bases). The germline gives CDR1 SGHTA, CDR2 FQGNSA. The CDR3 has 15 residues. Trimming pared 5 bases from V and 0 bases from J, leaving 13 bases between. CDR3 protein: CASSSWPDYQETQYF. The CDR3 DNA sequence: TGTGCCAGCAGCAGTTGGCCGGACTACCAAGAGACCCAGTACTTC.